A selection of T cell receptor beta chains follows, all from one sample in a study of cytomegalovirus exposure and HLA in healthy donors. Assay used: immunoSEQ multiplex PCR; TCRdb lists only in-frame clones, some missing. The sample holds 160,000 or so clones, roughly 80% seen once. Sequencing was done on a sample of PBMCs. Receptors were obtained from a male donor in good health and CMV-seropositive. Each CDR3 is given with its conserved first and last residue. A D gene is named only where the DNA matches it firmly. Size is stated for part of the rows, as once, few or many counts, or as a class when the clone is expanded.

>NA|TRBV6-6|TRBJ1-1|TRBD1
CASSYRGQGTEAFF
TGTGCCAGCAGTTACAGGGGGCAAGGCACTGAAGCTTTCTTT
>few|TRBV18|TRBJ1-2|TRBD1
CASSTGDRDYTF
TGTGCCAGCTCAACAGGGGATCGAGACTACACCTTC
>NA|TRBV28|TRBJ1-1|TRBD1
CASSLPVRTGGAFF
TGTGCCAGCAGCTTACCTGTAAGGACAGGGGGAGCTTTCTTT
>NA|TRBV5-1|TRBJ2-2|NA
CASSLALAENTGELFF
TGCGCCAGCAGCTTGGCCTTAGCGGAAAACACCGGGGAGCTGTTTTTT
>NA|TRBV5-1|TRBJ2-3|NA
CASSLKANLRGDTQYF
TGCGCCAGCAGCTTGAAAGCTAACCTAAGGGGAGATACGCAGTATTTT
>NA|TRBV18|TRBJ2-7|TRBD1
CASSPGTGGGYEQYF
TGTGCCAGCTCACCTGGGACAGGGGGTGGTTACGAGCAGTACTTC
>few|TRBV18|TRBJ1-6|TRBD1
CASSPTGDNSPLHF
TGTGCCAGCTCACCGACAGGGGATAATTCACCCCTCCACTTT
>NA|TRBV6-1|TRBJ1-5|TRBD1
CASSEDRGFSNQPQHF
TGTGCCAGCAGTGAAGACAGGGGGTTCAGCAATCAGCCCCAGCATTTT
>NA|TRBV19|TRBJ2-3|NA
CASPNLREEPHIPNTDTQYF
TGTGCCAGCCCAAACCTCAGGGAAGAGCCACATATCCCCAACACAGATACGCAGTATTTT
>NA|TRBV19|TRBJ1-1|TRBD1
CASIGTGLNTEAFF
TGTGCCAGTATAGGGACAGGCCTGAACACTGAAGCTTTCTTT
>NA|TRBV5-1|TRBJ2-7|TRBD1
CASSDRDRASYEQYF
TGCGCCAGCAGCGACCGGGACAGGGCCTCCTACGAGCAGTACTTC
>NA|TRBV27|TRBJ1-1|TRBD1
CASSSRTGGKTEAFF
TGTGCCAGTAGTTCCCGGACAGGGGGTAAGACTGAAGCTTTCTTT
>NA|TRBV30|TRBJ2-1|TRBD2
CAWRRLAGPLFF
TGTGCCTGGAGGAGACTAGCGGGACCTTTGTTCTTC
>NA|TRBV5-1|TRBJ2-2|NA
CASSRASDRSTGELFF
TGCGCCAGCAGCCGAGCTAGCGACCGTTCAACCGGGGAGCTGTTTTTT
>NA|TRBV6-1|TRBJ1-2|NA
CASSDGGGYGYTF
TGTGCCAGCAGTGATGGGGGGGGGTATGGCTACACCTTC
>NA|TRBV25-1|TRBJ2-7|TRBD1
CASSTGTGAYEQYF
TGTGCCAGCAGTACAGGGACAGGGGCCTACGAGCAGTACTTC
>NA|TRBV6-6|TRBJ1-1|NA
CASSKGLRGTEAFF
TGTGCCAGCAGTAAGGGGCTTAGAGGCACTGAAGCTTTCTTT
>NA|TRBV7-6|TRBJ1-4|NA
CASSFGGRDEKLFF
TGTGCCAGCAGCTTCGGGGGGCGCGATGAAAAACTGTTTTTT
>NA|TRBV28|TRBJ2-1|TRBD2
CASSLVRGGDSIPFF
TGTGCCAGCAGTTTAGTCCGGGGAGGGGACTCGATTCCGTTCTTC
>NA|TRBV27|TRBJ2-3|NA
CASSSLKLGSTDTQYF
TGTGCCAGCAGTTCACTTAAACTAGGAAGCACAGATACGCAGTATTTT
>NA|TRBV19|TRBJ2-7|NA
CASSAGTSQGYEQYF
TGTGCCAGTAGTGCAGGGACTTCTCAAGGTTACGAGCAGTACTTC
>NA|TRBV5-4|TRBJ1-2|NA
CASNPGREIYGYTF
TGTGCCAGCAACCCCGGGAGGGAGATCTATGGCTACACCTTC
>once|TRBV7-2|TRBJ1-1|NA
CASSFGSQGRKAFF
TGTGCCAGCAGCTTCGGGTCTCAGGGAAGGAAAGCTTTCTTT
>NA|TRBV19|TRBJ2-3|NA
CASSIAGRSTDTQYF
TGTGCCAGTAGTATCGCGGGAAGAAGCACAGATACGCAGTATTTT